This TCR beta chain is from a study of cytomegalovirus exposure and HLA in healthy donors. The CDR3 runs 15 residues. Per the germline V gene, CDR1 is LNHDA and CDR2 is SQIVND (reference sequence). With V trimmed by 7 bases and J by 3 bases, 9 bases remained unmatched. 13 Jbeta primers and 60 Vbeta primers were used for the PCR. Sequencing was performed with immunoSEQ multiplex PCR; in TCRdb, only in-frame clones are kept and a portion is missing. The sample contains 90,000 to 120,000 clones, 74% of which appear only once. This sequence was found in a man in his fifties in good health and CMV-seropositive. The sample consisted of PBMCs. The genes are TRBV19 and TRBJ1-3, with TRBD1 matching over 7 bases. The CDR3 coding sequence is TGTGCCAGTAACTCCGGGACAGATTTTGGAAACACCATATATTTT. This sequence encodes CASNSGTDFGNTIYF.